Listed below are T cell receptor beta chains from one sample, sequenced in a study of blood T cell repertoires in COVID-19. The data were produced by immunoSEQ multiplex PCR, yet TCRdb's version contains in-frame clones alone and is incomplete. The repertoire includes approximately 98,000 clones, about 88% of them detected once, and over 2% sits in the top ten. The specimen was peripheral blood. Source of these receptors: a human donor in a cohort sampled during active COVID-19. Both conserved end residues are part of each CDR3. The D gene is left open where the match is weak. Rows give clone size only sometimes, using once, few, many, or a class for an expanded clone.

V gene	D gene	J gene	clone size	CDR3 DNA	CDR3 protein
TRBV18	NA	TRBJ1-2	NA	TGTGCCAGCTCACCTACGACAGACACTAACTATGGCTACACCTTC	CASSPTTDTNYGYTF
TRBV6-5	NA	TRBJ2-7	NA	TGTGCCAGCAGTTACTCCCCGGTTTCCTACGAGCAGTACTTC	CASSYSPVSYEQYF
TRBV11-2	NA	TRBJ1-1	NA	TGTGCCAGCAGCTTTCTGACTTCCATGAACACTGAAGCTTTCTTT	CASSFLTSMNTEAFF
TRBV7-9	TRBD1	TRBJ1-3	few	TGTGCCAGCAGCTCCCCCGGGACAGTGTTATCGGGAAACACCATATATTTT	CASSSPGTVLSGNTIYF
TRBV5-4	TRBD2	TRBJ2-1	NA	TGTGCCAGCAGCTTTAGGGCACTAGCGGCCCAGTTCTCCTACAATGAGCAGTTCTTC	CASSFRALAAQFSYNEQFF
TRBV28	NA	TRBJ1-2	NA	TGTGCCAGCAATAACTTCTATGGCTACACCTTC	CASNNFYGYTF
TRBV3-1/TRBV3-2	NA	TRBJ1-1	NA	TGTGCCAGCAGCCCGGGGGGGACTGAAGCTTTCTTT	CASSPGGTEAFF
TRBV7-2	NA	TRBJ1-1	NA	TGTGCCAGCAGCCCTGTGGGCGGTGACGGGGCTGAAGCTTTCTTT	CASSPVGGDGAEAFF
TRBV5-8	NA	TRBJ1-5	NA	TGTGCCAGCAGCTTCCCCCAACAGGGTCTCCGCAATCAGCCCCAGCATTTT	CASSFPQQGLRNQPQHF
TRBV4-1	NA	TRBJ1-5	NA	TGCGCCAGCAGCCCCCGCAGGGTTCTAAATCAGCCCCAGCATTTT	CASSPRRVLNQPQHF
TRBV2	TRBD2	TRBJ2-7	NA	TGTGCCAGCCTTGGGACTAGCGGGAGAGCGGGCTACGAGCAGTACTTC	CASLGTSGRAGYEQYF
TRBV28	TRBD2	TRBJ2-5	NA	TGTGCCAGCAGAGGGACTAGCGGGGGGCAAGAGACCCAGTACTTC	CASRGTSGGQETQYF
TRBV29-1	TRBD2	TRBJ2-3	NA	TGCAGCGTCCTGCGGGAGGGCACAGATACGCAGTATTTT	CSVLREGTDTQYF
TRBV6-5	TRBD2	TRBJ2-5	NA	TGTGCCAGCAGTTACCCACGGGGGGGCCGGGAGACCCAGTACTTC	CASSYPRGGRETQYF
TRBV28	TRBD2	TRBJ2-1	NA	TGTGCCAGCAGTTTGGCCCTTAGCGGGCCCTACAATGAGCAGTTCTTC	CASSLALSGPYNEQFF
TRBV6-5	NA	TRBJ1-1	NA	TGTGCCAGCAGTTGGGGAGGATTGGGGACTGAAGCTTTCTTT	CASSWGGLGTEAFF
TRBV18	TRBD1	TRBJ1-2	NA	TGTGCCAGCTCACCACAGGACGGAAGACAGGGCAGTGGCTACACCTTC	CASSPQDGRQGSGYTF
TRBV28	TRBD1	TRBJ2-3	NA	TGTGCCAGCAGTTTGGCTACAGGGGGAGGAGCAGATACGCAGTATTTT	CASSLATGGGADTQYF
TRBV6-6	TRBD2	TRBJ2-3	NA	TGTGCCAGCAGTTTAGGACTAGAAAACACAGATACGCAGTATTTT	CASSLGLENTDTQYF
TRBV5-1	NA	TRBJ1-6	NA	TGCGCCAGCAGCCACACCTCTCCCACCGTCGATAATTCACCCCTCCACTTT	CASSHTSPTVDNSPLHF
TRBV12-3/TRBV12-4	NA	TRBJ1-2	NA	TGTGCCAGCAGCCAGGATGCGGGACATGGCTACACCTTC	CASSQDAGHGYTF
TRBV3-1/TRBV3-2	TRBD1	TRBJ1-2	NA	TGTGCCAGCAGCCAAATGCCAGGGGGCGCATATGGCTACACCTTC	CASSQMPGGAYGYTF
TRBV7-9	NA	TRBJ2-7	NA	TGTGCCAGCAGCCCCAACCCGCCGGGGCCCCAGGGGGGCTACGAGCAGTACTTC	CASSPNPPGPQGGYEQYF
TRBV29-1	TRBD2	TRBJ2-3	NA	TGCAGCGTTGGGGAAGCGGGGGCCGTTTATGATGGCAGATCGACGCAGTATTTT	CSVGEAGAVYDGRSTQYF
TRBV28	TRBD1	TRBJ2-7	NA	TGTGCCAGCAATCCAACAGGGGCCTACGAGCAGTACTTC	CASNPTGAYEQYF
TRBV7-9	TRBD2	TRBJ2-1	NA	TGTGCCAGCAGCCCCCCGGTGATAGCGGGAGGGTCCTCCTACAATGAGCAGTTCTTC	CASSPPVIAGGSSYNEQFF
TRBV5-6	TRBD2	TRBJ2-1	NA	TGTGCCAGCAGCTATCCGACTAGCGGGAGCTTAGACAATGAGCAGTTCTTC	CASSYPTSGSLDNEQFF
TRBV30	TRBD1	TRBJ2-7	NA	TGTGCCTGGACAGGGACAGGCTGGTCCGAGCAGTACTTC	CAWTGTGWSEQYF
TRBV5-1	TRBD1	TRBJ1-4	NA	TGCGCCAGCAGCTCTGGACAGGGAGCGGGTAATGAAAAACTGTTTTTT	CASSSGQGAGNEKLFF